This T cell receptor beta chain stems from a study of molecular identifiers for immune sequencing clone quantification. CDR3 length: 15 residues. J gave up 0 bases and V 6 bases, and 3 bases lay outside the gene matches. Germline V gene sequence: CDR1 SGHTA, CDR2 FQGNSA. This clonotype was detected many times. The antigen remains undetermined. The authors built bulk TCR libraries by previously described methods with listed TCR primers. TCRdb independently ran MiXCR on the PCR reads; one entry per CDR3 protein. The sample includes about 320,000 distinct CDR3 sequences, about 21% of them seen just once. Naive CD8 T cells were sorted, and the gate applied was CD8+CD4-CCR7+CD45RA+. Study results and limitations: Sizes of clones that are highly expanded could be underestimated (if identical TCR molecules share a barcode).

The clonotype was recovered from a human donor in good health. Some libraries in this study had Jurkat cell RNA spiked in. This rearrangement joins TRBV7-2 to TRBJ2-3; the match to TRBD1 covers 10 bases. What was sequenced was naive CD8+ T cells from blood, with Jurkat cell RNA spiked in. Subset meaning: FACS-sorted CD8+CD4-CCR7+CD45RA+ naive T cells. The CDR3: CASRRQGASTDTQYF. The CDR3 region has the DNA TGTGCCAGCAGGCGACAGGGGGCCAGCACAGATACGCAGTATTTT.